This TCR beta chain was sequenced in a study of T-cell reconstitution after alpha-beta-depleted transplantation in children. General study findings and limits: Several hundred expanded graft clones reportedly supplied alpha-beta T cells about two months after transplant. T-cell counts and diversity at one year following transplant were attributed mainly to newly produced T cells.

Unique molecular identifiers were incorporated when the TCRbeta library was constructed. TCRdb re-analysed the PCR reads in MiXCR, keeping a single row per CDR3 protein. The sample has some 150,000 distinct CDR3 sequences, 7.5% to 9% seen once. A note on this clonotype: Its antigen remains unknown.

Germline V gene sequence: CDR1 MGHRA, CDR2 YSYEKL. V was cut by 2 bases and J by 7 bases, with 21 bases left in between. CDR3 size: 18 residues. The sequence was obtained from a female patient younger than 10 who had a stem cell transplant for congenital amegakaryocytic thrombocytopenia, so the T cells may come from the graft donor. The sequenced sample was PBMCs, mostly from graft donor cells, obtained 180 days after TCRalphabeta/CD19-depleted stem cell transplant. The chain combines TRBV4-1 with TRBJ1-6, with D perhaps matching TRBD1 (5 bases). The CDR3 DNA sequence: TGCGCCAGCAGCCAACTGACGCGCTCCGACAGAGTAAATTCACCCCTCCACTTT. It translates to CASSQLTRSDRVNSPLHF.